This is a list of T cell receptor beta chains from one sample in a study of T cell changes during pregnancy in multiple sclerosis. Generated by immunoSEQ multiplex PCR, the TCRdb table keeps only in-frame clones and is missing some. The sample yields approximately 70,000 clones, 85% to 95% seen once. This specimen consisted of CD4+ T cells from peripheral blood mononuclear cells, obtained before pregnancy. The receptors come from a female donor with multiple sclerosis, enrolled in a pregnancy study. The CDR3 runs from the conserved cysteine through the conserved F or W. The order of the fields is CDR3 DNA, CDR3 protein, D gene, J gene, V gene, clone size. A D gene is named only where the DNA matches it firmly. The size of a clone is reported for some rows only, either as once, few or many, or as a class for expanded clones.

CDR3 DNA: TGTGCCAGCAGTTACCCTAGCGCCGGGGGGCGAAAGCAGTACTTC; CDR3 protein: CASSYPSAGGRKQYF; D gene: NA; J gene: TRBJ2-7; V gene: TRBV6-6; clone size: once
CDR3 DNA: TGTGCCAGCAGCGTCCCAGTTCCCTCGGGCACCGGGGAGCTGTTTTTT; CDR3 protein: CASSVPVPSGTGELFF; D gene: NA; J gene: TRBJ2-2; V gene: TRBV9; clone size: NA
CDR3 DNA: TGTGCCAGCAGTTACTCGCCCGGGTCCTACGAGCAGTACTTC; CDR3 protein: CASSYSPGSYEQYF; D gene: NA; J gene: TRBJ2-7; V gene: TRBV6-6; clone size: NA
CDR3 DNA: TGTGCCAGCAGCGTAGACGGGACAGGGGGTCTCACAGATACGCAGTATTTT; CDR3 protein: CASSVDGTGGLTDTQYF; D gene: TRBD1; J gene: TRBJ2-3; V gene: TRBV9; clone size: once
CDR3 DNA: TGCGCCAGCAGCGAACAGGGAGGGAATTCACCCCTCCACTTT; CDR3 protein: CASSEQGGNSPLHF; D gene: NA; J gene: TRBJ1-6; V gene: TRBV5-1; clone size: NA
CDR3 DNA: TGTGCCAGCAGCATGACAGGAGATACGCAGTATTTT; CDR3 protein: CASSMTGDTQYF; D gene: NA; J gene: TRBJ2-3; V gene: TRBV7-9; clone size: NA
CDR3 DNA: TGTGCCAGCAGCTTAGCCTTGAGGGGAGGGTCCTACGAGCAGTACTTC; CDR3 protein: CASSLALRGGSYEQYF; D gene: TRBD2; J gene: TRBJ2-7; V gene: TRBV7-2; clone size: NA
CDR3 DNA: TGTGCCAGCAGACCCACAGGGGGAAACACTGAAGCTTTCTTT; CDR3 protein: CASRPTGGNTEAFF; D gene: TRBD1; J gene: TRBJ1-1; V gene: TRBV6-6; clone size: NA
CDR3 DNA: TGTGCCAGCAGCTTGGGGGACAAGGTCATGAACACTGAAGCTTTCTTT; CDR3 protein: CASSLGDKVMNTEAFF; D gene: NA; J gene: TRBJ1-1; V gene: TRBV5-4; clone size: few
CDR3 DNA: TGTGCCAGCAGCGTGTCGTTCTCTGGAAACACCATATATTTT; CDR3 protein: CASSVSFSGNTIYF; D gene: NA; J gene: TRBJ1-3; V gene: TRBV9; clone size: NA
CDR3 DNA: TGCGCCAGCAGCCAAGTCCGAGGCGGAGAAAGCACAGATACGCAGTATTTT; CDR3 protein: CASSQVRGGESTDTQYF; D gene: NA; J gene: TRBJ2-3; V gene: TRBV4-1; clone size: NA
CDR3 DNA: TGTGCCAGCAGCTCGCCCGGGACTAGCGGGGGGAGGGAGCAGTACTTC; CDR3 protein: CASSSPGTSGGREQYF; D gene: TRBD2; J gene: TRBJ2-7; V gene: TRBV7-2; clone size: NA
CDR3 DNA: TGTGCCACCAGCAGAGTCAATGAATGGGACAGGGAAGATGGCTACACCTTC; CDR3 protein: CATSRVNEWDREDGYTF; D gene: TRBD1; J gene: TRBJ1-2; V gene: TRBV15; clone size: NA
CDR3 DNA: TGCAGCGTTGCGGGGGACTACCCCACCTACGAGCAGTACTTC; CDR3 protein: CSVAGDYPTYEQYF; D gene: TRBD2; J gene: TRBJ2-7; V gene: TRBV29-1; clone size: NA
CDR3 DNA: TGTGCCAGCAGCTTAGAGACAGGGGTACACTATGGCTACACCTTC; CDR3 protein: CASSLETGVHYGYTF; D gene: TRBD1; J gene: TRBJ1-2; V gene: TRBV7-9; clone size: NA
CDR3 DNA: TGTGCTAGTGGTTTGGGGACAGAGAATGAAAAACTGTTTTTT; CDR3 protein: CASGLGTENEKLFF; D gene: NA; J gene: TRBJ1-4; V gene: TRBV12-5; clone size: NA
CDR3 DNA: TGTGCCATCAGTGTTGGGGGAGGAAACACTGAAGCTTTCTTT; CDR3 protein: CAISVGGGNTEAFF; D gene: NA; J gene: TRBJ1-1; V gene: TRBV10-3; clone size: NA